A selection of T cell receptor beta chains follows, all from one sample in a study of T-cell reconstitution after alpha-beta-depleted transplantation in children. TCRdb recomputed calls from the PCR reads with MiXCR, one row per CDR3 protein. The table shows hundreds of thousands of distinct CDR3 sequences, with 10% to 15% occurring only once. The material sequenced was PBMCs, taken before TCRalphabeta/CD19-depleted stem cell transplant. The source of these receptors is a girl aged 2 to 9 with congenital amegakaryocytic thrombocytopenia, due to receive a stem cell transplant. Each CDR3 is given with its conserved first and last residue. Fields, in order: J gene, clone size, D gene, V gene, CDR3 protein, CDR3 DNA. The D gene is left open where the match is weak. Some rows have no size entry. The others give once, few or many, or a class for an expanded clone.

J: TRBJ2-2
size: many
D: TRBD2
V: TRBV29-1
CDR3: CSVEREVAGELFF
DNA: TGCAGCGTTGAGCGGGAGGTGGCCGGGGAGCTGTTTTTT

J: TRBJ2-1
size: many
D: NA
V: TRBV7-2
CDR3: CASSLDRVNEQFF
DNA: TGTGCCAGCAGCTTAGACAGGGTCAATGAGCAGTTCTTC

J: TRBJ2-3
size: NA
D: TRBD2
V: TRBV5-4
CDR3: CASSLWGGPSTDTQYF
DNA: TGTGCCAGCAGCTTGTGGGGGGGACCTAGCACAGATACGCAGTATTTT

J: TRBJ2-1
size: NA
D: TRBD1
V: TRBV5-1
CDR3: CASSPLPTGVVEQFF
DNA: TGCGCCAGCAGCCCGCTCCCGACAGGGGTCGTCGAGCAGTTCTTC

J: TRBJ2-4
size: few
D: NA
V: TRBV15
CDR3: CATSGDSFLAKNIQYF
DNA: TGTGCCACCAGCGGAGACAGTTTTCTAGCCAAAAACATTCAGTACTTC

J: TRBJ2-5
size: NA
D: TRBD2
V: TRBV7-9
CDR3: CASTLLAGEGETQYF
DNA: TGTGCCAGCACGCTTCTAGCGGGAGAAGGAGAGACCCAGTACTTC

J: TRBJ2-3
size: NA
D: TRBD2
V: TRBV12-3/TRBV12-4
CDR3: CASRDLTGLAGGADTQYF
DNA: TGTGCCAGCAGAGACCTCACGGGACTAGCGGGAGGTGCAGATACGCAGTATTTT

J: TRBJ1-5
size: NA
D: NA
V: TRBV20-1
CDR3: CSASPTGYQPQHF
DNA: TGCAGTGCTTCGCCCACAGGGTATCAGCCCCAGCATTTT

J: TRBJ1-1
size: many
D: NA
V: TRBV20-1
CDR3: CSAPGRGVNTEAFF
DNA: TGCAGTGCCCCAGGGAGGGGCGTGAACACTGAAGCTTTCTTT

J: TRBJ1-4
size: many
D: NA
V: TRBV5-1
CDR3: CASSSWGGSTNEKLFF
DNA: TGCGCCAGCAGCTCGTGGGGAGGATCAACTAATGAAAAACTGTTTTTT

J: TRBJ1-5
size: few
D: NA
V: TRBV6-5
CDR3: CASSSTRDNSNQPQHF
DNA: TGTGCCAGCAGTTCCACCCGGGACAATAGCAATCAGCCCCAGCATTTT

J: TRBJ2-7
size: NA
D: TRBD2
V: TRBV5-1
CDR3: CASSFRTSGTTNTYEQYF
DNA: TGCGCCAGCAGCTTTCGGACTAGCGGGACCACGAATACTTACGAGCAGTACTTC

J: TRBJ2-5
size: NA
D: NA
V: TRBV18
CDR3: CASSPATQETQYF
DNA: TGTGCCAGCTCACCAGCTACCCAAGAGACCCAGTACTTC

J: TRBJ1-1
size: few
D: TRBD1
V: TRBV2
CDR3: CASRPSTGGNEAFF
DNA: TGTGCCAGCAGGCCCTCTACAGGGGGCAATGAAGCTTTCTTT

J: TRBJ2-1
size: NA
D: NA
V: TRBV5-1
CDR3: CASSFEGTDWNEQFF
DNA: TGCGCCAGCAGCTTTGAAGGGACCGATTGGAATGAGCAGTTCTTC

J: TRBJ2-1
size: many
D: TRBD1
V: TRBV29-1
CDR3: CSVYPGQGGGNEQFF
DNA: TGCAGCGTTTATCCGGGACAGGGTGGCGGTAATGAGCAGTTCTTC

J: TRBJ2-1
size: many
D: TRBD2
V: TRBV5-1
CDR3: CASSAHPSGEYNEQFF
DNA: TGCGCCAGCAGCGCCCACCCTAGCGGTGAATACAATGAGCAGTTCTTC